A single T cell receptor beta chain is shown here with its context. The data are from a study of CD8 T cells in Susac syndrome. cDNA came from about 0.5 to 1 ug RNA primed by random hexamers. Using its own MiXCR run on the immunoSEQ multiplex PCR reads, TCRdb lists one record per CDR3 protein. The table includes approximately 190,000 distinct CDR3 sequences, around 95% detected once. Sequencing was done on a sample of CD4+ T cells from PBMCs. The sequence was obtained from a human donor with Susac syndrome.

The CDR3 loop reads CASSIDRLAGGQETQYF. CDR3 sequence (DNA): TGTGCCAGTAGTATAGACCGACTAGCGGGGGGACAAGAGACCCAGTACTTC. The chain joins TRBV19 to TRBJ2-5; 13 bases match TRBD2. J lost 2 bases, V lost 0 bases, and 3 bases had no gene match. The CDR3 loop spans 17 amino acids. Germline lookup yields CDR1 LNHDA and CDR2 SQIVND (reference sequence).